The following is a T cell receptor (beta chain) sequence with its context. The antigen is unknown. The data originate from a study of T-cell reconstitution after alpha-beta-depleted transplantation in children. It was with unique molecular identifiers that the TCRbeta library was prepared. TCRdb processed the PCR reads anew with MiXCR; each CDR3 protein has one entry. The table shows some 550,000 distinct CDR3 sequences, with more than 20% occurring only once. Study-wide results and limits: Surviving recipient T cells and thymic progenitors underlay high day-60 TCRbeta diversity in some patients. Diversity and T-cell counts at one year after transplant derived mostly from new T cells. Reportedly, alpha-beta T cells present about two months post-transplant originated from several hundred expanded clones of graft origin.

The receptor comes from a boy younger than two who had a stem cell transplant for acute myeloid leukemia, so the T cells may come from the graft donor. The sample consisted of PBMCs, mostly from graft donor cells, taken 360 days after TCRalphabeta/CD19-depleted stem cell transplant.

The chain's CDR3 is CASSSQEALPLTDTQYF. CDR3 sequence (DNA): TGTGCCAGCAGCTCTCAGGAGGCCCTTCCCCTCACAGATACGCAGTATTTT. This sequence joins TRBV7-2 and TRBJ2-3; weak D call: TRBD2 (5 bases). V was pared by 4 bases and J by 2 bases, with 19 bases between. This CDR3 contains 17 residues. Germline V gives CDR1 SGHTA, CDR2 FQGNSA.